One and the same sample provided the 7 T cell receptor beta chains below, sequenced in a study of cytomegalovirus exposure and HLA in healthy donors. Researchers ran the PCR with 60 Vbeta and 13 Jbeta primers. The protocol was immunoSEQ multiplex PCR, while the TCRdb copy is restricted to in-frame clones and leaves out a portion. This table holds approximately 150,000 clones, roughly 80% found once. Sequencing used PBMCs. The receptor set was obtained from a middle-aged man in good health and CMV-seronegative.

The chain uses TRBV27 and TRBJ1-1; 8 nucleotides line up with TRBD1. V was pared by 3 bases and J by 7 bases, with 4 bases of the junction left unmatched. Germline lookup yields CDR1 MNHEY and CDR2 SMNVEV (reference sequence). The CDR3 has 13 amino acids. The CDR3 spells CASSLQGAGEAFF. The CDR3 DNA reads as TGTGCCAGCAGTTTGCAGGGGGCCGGTGAAGCTTTCTTT.

This clone was counted between two and nine times. The chain carries TRBV6-5 and TRBJ1-2; 9 nucleotides agree with TRBD1. The germline V gene has CDR1 MNHEY and CDR2 SVGAGI. The CDR3 has 14 amino acids. After removal of 6 bases from V and 8 bases from J, the junction contained 10 bases not matched to a gene. The CDR3 sequence is CASRGDREVDGYTF. The CDR3 coding sequence is TGTGCCAGCAGGGGGGACAGGGAAGTAGACGGCTACACCTTC.

The chain joins TRBV11-2 to TRBJ2-7; D possibly corresponds to TRBD2 (6 bases). Germline V gives CDR1 SGHAT, CDR2 FQNNGV. Trimming took off 6 bases at V and 0 bases at J, with 21 bases between the two ends. The CDR3 is 17 amino acids. The CDR3 is CASRNSFAGLSSYEQYF. CDR3 in DNA: TGTGCCAGCAGAAATTCTTTCGCGGGGCTTAGCTCCTACGAGCAGTACTTC.

The rearrangement uses TRBV11-2 and TRBJ2-3; a possible D gene is TRBD2 (5 bases). This CDR3 has 14 amino acids. V shed 5 bases and J shed 5 bases, with 14 bases lying between them. CDR1 and CDR2 (germline): SGHAT, FQNNGV. CDR3 coding DNA: TGTGCCAGCAGCCCCCGATCGGCGGGAGATACGCAGTATTTT. This encodes CASSPRSAGDTQYF.

V usage is TRBV4-3 and J usage is TRBJ2-7; 9 nucleotides agree with TRBD2. This CDR3 comprises 15 residues. The germline gives CDR1 LGHNA, CDR2 YSLEER. Trimming removed 0 bases from V and 6 bases from J; junction bases left unmatched: 6. The CDR3, as DNA: TGCGCCAGCAGCCAAGACGGGAGCGGGGGGATCGAGCAGTACTTC. This translates into CASSQDGSGGIEQYF.

The CDR3 sequence: CASSFSGSRETQYF. CDR3 nucleotides: TGTGCCAGCAGCTTCTCAGGGTCGCGGGAGACCCAGTACTTC. The chain recombines TRBV7-6 with TRBJ2-5, with TRBD1 as a possible D gene (5 bases). This CDR3 has 14 amino acids. From germline, CDR1 is SGHVS and CDR2 FNYEAQ. V was shortened by 3 bases and J by 5 bases, with 13 bases between the two germline ends.

The J gene is TRBJ2-2, the V gene TRBV19, with D perhaps matching TRBD1 (5 bases). The CDR3 length is 15 residues. The germline V gene has CDR1 LNHDA and CDR2 SQIVND (reference sequence). Trimming left V 5 bases short and J 1 base short, with 11 bases between. CDR3 nucleotide sequence: TGTGCCAGTAGTTTGGGGCAGGTGAACACCGGGGAGCTGTTTTTT. Its translation: CASSLGQVNTGELFF.